Listed below are T cell receptor beta chains from one sample, sequenced in a study of T-cell reconstitution after alpha-beta-depleted transplantation in children. TCRdb re-called the PCR reads through MiXCR, storing one row per CDR3 protein. The sample has some 640,000 distinct CDR3 sequences; around 17% are singletons. The sample in question was PBMCs from the stem cell graft donor, obtained from the stem cell graft. Every receptor here comes from a human donor who donated a stem cell graft to a child with acute myeloid leukemia. Each CDR3 is given with its conserved first and last residue. D genes are given only for firm matches. Clone size appears in some rows only: once, few, many, or a class for an expanded clone.

j_call	d_call	v_call	clone_size	cdr3_aa	cdr3_nt
TRBJ1-2	NA	TRBV20-1	many	CSARGDSRYGYTF	TGCAGTGCTAGAGGAGACTCCCGCTATGGCTACACCTTC
TRBJ2-5	NA	TRBV9	NA	CASSVAGSPGGETQYF	TGTGCCAGCAGCGTAGCCGGCAGCCCCGGGGGTGAGACCCAGTACTTC
TRBJ1-1	TRBD1	TRBV5-1	NA	CASSQGDRVWTSTEAFF	TGCGCCAGCAGCCAGGGGGACCGCGTTTGGACCAGCACTGAAGCTTTCTTT
TRBJ2-5	NA	TRBV27	many	CASTPSVDRGETQYF	TGTGCCAGCACCCCTTCGGTCGACCGAGGGGAGACCCAGTACTTC
TRBJ1-1	NA	TRBV20-1	NA	CRHAGENTEAFF	TGCAGGCACGCAGGGGAAAACACTGAAGCTTTCTTT
TRBJ2-2	TRBD1	TRBV7-2	NA	CASSLTGATGELFF	TGTGCCAGCAGCCTAACAGGGGCCACCGGGGAGCTGTTTTTT
TRBJ2-1	TRBD2	TRBV20-1	NA	CSARDSGGRHDSYNEQFF	TGCAGTGCTAGAGATTCGGGAGGCCGACACGACTCCTACAATGAGCAGTTCTTC
TRBJ2-3	TRBD1	TRBV20-1	few	CSADRGREDTQYF	TGCAGTGCGGACAGGGGGCGGGAAGATACGCAGTATTTT
TRBJ2-1	NA	TRBV20-1	many	CSARSPGNEQFF	TGCAGTGCTAGGTCCCCGGGGAATGAGCAGTTCTTC
TRBJ2-1	NA	TRBV28	few	CASSLPPPAGNEQFF	TGTGCCAGCAGTTTACCTCCCCCCGCGGGAAACGAGCAGTTCTTC
TRBJ2-3	TRBD1	TRBV11-2	many	CASSPTGAGTDTQYF	TGTGCCAGCAGCCCAACAGGGGCAGGCACAGATACGCAGTATTTT
TRBJ2-1	NA	TRBV10-3	NA	CAINPDRYNEQFF	TGTGCCATCAACCCCGACAGATACAATGAGCAGTTCTTC
TRBJ2-1	NA	TRBV7-9	NA	CASRYDRQINNEQFF	TGTGCCAGCAGGTATGATAGGCAGATTAACAATGAGCAGTTCTTC
TRBJ1-2	NA	TRBV5-1	NA	CASSLMGGNYGYTF	TGCGCCAGCAGCCTGATGGGAGGAAACTATGGCTACACCTTC
TRBJ1-2	NA	TRBV7-9	NA	CASSKGDGRNQTF	TGTGCCAGCAGCAAAGGGGACGGACGCAATCAAACGTTC